This is a list of T cell receptor beta chains from one sample in a study of CD8 T cells in ankylosing spondylitis. Each CDR3 protein is one row after TCRdb ran MiXCR on the 5' RACE reads. The repertoire includes 150,000 or so distinct CDR3 sequences, 25% to 35% of them detected once, and approximately 5.9% sits in the top ten. Material: synovial fluid, either unsorted or a sorted T cell fraction (not recorded which). Every receptor here comes from a male donor with ankylosing spondylitis. The CDR3 runs from the conserved cysteine through the conserved F or W. D genes are given only for firm matches. Only some rows state a clone size, as once, few, many or a class for expanded clones.

d_call	clone_size	v_call	j_call	cdr3_nt	cdr3_aa
.	.	TRBV7-8	TRBJ2-1	TGTGCCAGCAGCTTCTACGGGGGTTACAATGAGCAGTTCTTC	CASSFYGGYNEQFF
.	.	TRBV4-1	TRBJ2-3	TGCGCCAGCAGCCAAGCATCCCCTGCCCGCACAGATACGCAGTATTTT	CASSQASPARTDTQYF
.	.	TRBV3-1	TRBJ2-4	TGTGCCAGCAGCCAAGGAGGGGCCAAAAACATTCAGTACTTC	CASSQGGAKNIQYF
.	.	TRBV20-1	TRBJ1-2	TGCAGTGCTAGTAGCCCGGGCAGGGGAATGAGTGGCTACACCTTC	CSASSPGRGMSGYTF
TRBD2	.	TRBV7-9	TRBJ2-1	TGTGCCAGCGGGAAGATAGCGGGAGGTTCCTACAATGAGCAGTTCTTC	CASGKIAGGSYNEQFF
.	many	TRBV25-1	TRBJ2-3	TGTGCCAGCGCGGGGACTGGTACAGATACGCAGTATTTT	CASAGTGTDTQYF
.	.	TRBV6-1	TRBJ1-5	TGTGCCAGCAGGGACACTGGTCGGCCCCAGCATTTT	CASRDTGRPQHF
TRBD2	.	TRBV7-8	TRBJ2-3	TGTGCCAGCAGCTTTGGACTAGCGCCTAGCACAGATACGCAGTATTTT	CASSFGLAPSTDTQYF
TRBD1	few	TRBV18	TRBJ1-1	TGTGCCAGCTCCCCTGGACAGGGGCCCGCGGACACTGAAGCTTTCTTT	CASSPGQGPADTEAFF
.	many	TRBV20-1	TRBJ1-2	TGCAGTGCTCTGCCGGACATATCCTATGGCTACACCTTC	CSALPDISYGYTF
TRBD2	.	TRBV7-2	TRBJ2-7	TGTGCCAGCAGTTTTGTGGCCGGGACTAGCGCCTACGAGCAGTACTTC	CASSFVAGTSAYEQYF
.	many	TRBV5-1	TRBJ1-2	TGCGCCAGCAGACAGACAAGCTCTTTTTATGGCTACACCTTC	CASRQTSSFYGYTF
.	.	TRBV11-2	TRBJ1-4	TGTGCCAGCAGCTTAGCCCCGGGCCGGAGAGGTGAAAAACTGTTTTTT	CASSLAPGRRGEKLFF
.	.	TRBV6-5	TRBJ1-2	TGTGCCAGCAGACTCGACAGGAACTATGGCTACACCTTC	CASRLDRNYGYTF
TRBD2	.	TRBV18	TRBJ2-7	TGTGCCAGCTCACCACCGGTGGGAGGGAGGTCCATATACGAGCAGTACTTC	CASSPPVGGRSIYEQYF
.	few	TRBV5-4	TRBJ2-3	TGTGCCAGCAGTTTGGGTCCGGGTCAGAGCACAGATACGCAGTATTTT	CASSLGPGQSTDTQYF
.	few	TRBV20-1	TRBJ2-1	TGCAGTGCTAGCAGCCCAATGGGGTGGAAAGACAATGAGCAGTTCTTC	CSASSPMGWKDNEQFF
TRBD1	.	TRBV19	TRBJ1-3	TGTGCCAGTTTTGACAGGGCCTCTGGAAACACCATATATTTT	CASFDRASGNTIYF
TRBD2	few	TRBV9	TRBJ2-1	TGTGCCAGCAGCCCAGAGCGGGGGGTCTCCTCCAATGAGCAGTTCTTC	CASSPERGVSSNEQFF
TRBD2	few	TRBV24-1	TRBJ2-1	TGTGCCACCAGTGATTTAGCGGGAGGCCCCTACAATGAGCAGTTCTTC	CATSDLAGGPYNEQFF
TRBD2	many	TRBV20-1	TRBJ2-4	TGCAGTGCCAACGGCGCTAGCGGGGGGGCCAAAAACATTCAGTACTTC	CSANGASGGAKNIQYF
TRBD1	.	TRBV6-5	TRBJ2-7	TGTGCCAGCAGTTTCACAGGGGGCCACGAGCAGTACTTC	CASSFTGGHEQYF
TRBD2	.	TRBV3-1	TRBJ2-5	TGTGCCAGCAGCCATCCCTGGGGCCTAGCGGGAGCCCCACAAGAGACCCAGTACTTC	CASSHPWGLAGAPQETQYF
.	.	TRBV4-1	TRBJ1-5	TGCGCCAGCAGCCAAGTACAGGGCTCAAATCAGCCCCAGCATTTT	CASSQVQGSNQPQHF
.	.	TRBV27	TRBJ2-2	TGTGCCAGCTTAACGACGAATAGCCCCGGGGAGCTGTTTTTT	CASLTTNSPGELFF